The entry below describes one T cell receptor (beta chain). The target antigen is unknown. Germline CDR1 LNHNV, CDR2 YYDKDF (reference sequence). This CDR3 comprises 11 residues. The V and J ends lost 9 bases and 3 bases respectively, with 7 bases between them. The data stem from a study of OX40 agonist ivuxolimab in advanced cancers. Assay used: immunoSEQ multiplex PCR; TCRdb lists only in-frame clones, some missing. The sample carries about 35,000 clones, approximately 80% recorded once. Study-wide results and limits: Normalized T-cell clonal expansion was also low in a subset of nonresponders.

Source: CD4+ or CD8+ T cells sorted from blood, taken in a trial of the OX40 agonist ivuxolimab. The chain couples TRBV15 to TRBJ2-3; D unclear. The origin of this receptor is an adult with an advanced solid tumor such as melanoma, head and neck, liver or kidney cancer. The CDR3 sequence is CATEKTDTQYF. The CDR3 DNA sequence: TGTGCCACAGAGAAAACAGATACGCAGTATTTT.